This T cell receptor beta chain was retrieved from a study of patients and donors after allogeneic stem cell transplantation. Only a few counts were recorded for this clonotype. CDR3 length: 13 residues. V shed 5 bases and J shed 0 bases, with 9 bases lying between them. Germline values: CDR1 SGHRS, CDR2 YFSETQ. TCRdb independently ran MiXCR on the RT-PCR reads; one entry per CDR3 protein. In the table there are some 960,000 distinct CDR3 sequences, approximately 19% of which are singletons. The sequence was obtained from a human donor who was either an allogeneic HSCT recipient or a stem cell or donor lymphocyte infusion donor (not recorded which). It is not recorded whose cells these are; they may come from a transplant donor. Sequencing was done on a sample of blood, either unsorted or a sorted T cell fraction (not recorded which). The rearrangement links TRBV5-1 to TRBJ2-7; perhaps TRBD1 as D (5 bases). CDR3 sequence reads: CASRDNYSYEQYF. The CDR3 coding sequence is TGCGCCAGCAGGGACAATTACTCCTACGAGCAGTACTTC.